The entry that follows covers one T cell receptor (beta chain) sequence. Regions amplified from RNA transcripts were the TCR beta CDR3 regions. A first-round RT-PCR of the TCR CDR3 used the HTBI primer set. MiXCR was run by TCRdb on the multiplex PCR reads, yielding one entry per CDR3 protein. The repertoire holds around 300,000 distinct CDR3 sequences, with about 15% as singletons. Exclusion of a patient resulted from uncontrolled infection, other autoimmune disease, pregnancy or lactation. The diagnoses drew upon clinical symptoms, serum thyroxine and TRAb, thyroid ultrasound and orbital computed tomography. This record belongs to a study of T cells in Graves' hyperthyroidism and ophthalmopathy. The wider study: Upon initial diagnosis and before any treatment, peripheral blood was collected.

The specimen was blood. The receptor comes from a woman aged 50 to 60 with Graves' hyperthyroidism that later progressed to Graves' ophthalmopathy.

CDR3 sequence reads: CASSSRYSGRAEETQYF. In nucleotides, the CDR3 is TGTGCCAGCAGTTCCAGATATAGCGGGAGGGCCGAAGAGACCCAGTACTTC. V is TRBV27 and J is TRBJ2-5; 11 bases match TRBD2. V dropped 4 bases and J dropped 3; count of bases not matched to a gene: 10. In germline, CDR1 is MNHEY, CDR2 SMNVEV (reference sequence). The CDR3 has 17 residues.